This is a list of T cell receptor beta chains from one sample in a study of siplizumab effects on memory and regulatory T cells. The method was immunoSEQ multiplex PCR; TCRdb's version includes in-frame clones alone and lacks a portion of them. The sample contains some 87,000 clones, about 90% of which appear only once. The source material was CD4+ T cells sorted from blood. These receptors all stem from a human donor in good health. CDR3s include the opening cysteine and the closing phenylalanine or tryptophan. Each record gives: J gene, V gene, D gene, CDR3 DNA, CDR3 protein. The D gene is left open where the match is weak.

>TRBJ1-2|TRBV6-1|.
TGTGCCAGCAGTGAATTTTATCGGGGTGACTATGGCTACACCTTC
CASSEFYRGDYGYTF
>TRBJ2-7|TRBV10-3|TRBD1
TGTGCCATCAACAACAGGGGCCCCGAGTACGAGCAGTACTTC
CAINNRGPEYEQYF
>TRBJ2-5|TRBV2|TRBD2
TGTGCCAGCAGTGAGTCTAGCGGGAGAGAGACCCAGTACTTC
CASSESSGRETQYF
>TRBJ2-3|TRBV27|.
TGTGCCAGCAGTCCGTATACGGGGACAGATACGCAGTATTTT
CASSPYTGTDTQYF
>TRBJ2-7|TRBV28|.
TGTGCCAGCAATTCAGGACGGACCTACGAGCAGTACTTC
CASNSGRTYEQYF
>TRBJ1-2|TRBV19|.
TGTGCCAGTAGTATAGGGGCAGGGGCCAACTATGGCTACACCTTC
CASSIGAGANYGYTF
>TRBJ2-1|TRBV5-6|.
TGTGCCAGCAGCTTGGTCGGTGGCCGGTACAATGAGCAGTTCTTC
CASSLVGGRYNEQFF
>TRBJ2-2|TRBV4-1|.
TGCGCCAGCAGCCAAGTTACGGCCGGGGAGCTGTTTTTT
CASSQVTAGELFF
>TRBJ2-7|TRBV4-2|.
TGTGCCAGCAGCCAAGAGAAAGGGGGGAGTGGGTACGAGCAGTACTTC
CASSQEKGGSGYEQYF
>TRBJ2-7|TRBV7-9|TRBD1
TGTGCCAGCAGCTTCAGCGGGACAGGGCCTACTGAGCAGTACTTC
CASSFSGTGPTEQYF
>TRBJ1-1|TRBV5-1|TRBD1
TGCGCCAGCAGCCTGGACAGGATGAACACTGAAGCTTTCTTT
CASSLDRMNTEAFF
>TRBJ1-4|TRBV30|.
TGTGCCTGGAGTGTATTGGGGGCGGCTAATGAAAAACTGTTTTTT
CAWSVLGAANEKLFF
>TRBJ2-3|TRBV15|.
TGTGCCACCAGCAGACGGGACTCGTCCACAGATACGCAGTATTTT
CATSRRDSSTDTQYF
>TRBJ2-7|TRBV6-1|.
TGTGCCAGCAGTGAGCTCAGGGGACAAACCGAGCAGTACTTC
CASSELRGQTEQYF
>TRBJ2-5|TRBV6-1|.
TGTGCCAGCACCAGACAGGAGCAAGAGACCCAGTACTTC
CASTRQEQETQYF
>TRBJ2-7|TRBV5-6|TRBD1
TGTGCCAGCACCGGAAACAGGGGGCAAGGTTACGAGCAGTACTTC
CASTGNRGQGYEQYF